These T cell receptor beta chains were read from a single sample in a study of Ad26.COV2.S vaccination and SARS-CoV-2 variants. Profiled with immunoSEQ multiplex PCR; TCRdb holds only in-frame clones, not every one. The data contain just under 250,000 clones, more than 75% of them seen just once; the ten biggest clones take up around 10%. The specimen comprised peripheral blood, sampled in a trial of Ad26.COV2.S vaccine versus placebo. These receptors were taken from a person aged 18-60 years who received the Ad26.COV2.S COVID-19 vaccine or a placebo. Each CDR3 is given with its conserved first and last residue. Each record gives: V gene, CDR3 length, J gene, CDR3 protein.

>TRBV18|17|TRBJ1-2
CASSPPLGTGGDYGYTF
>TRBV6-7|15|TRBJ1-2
CASSYCGQAFCGYTF
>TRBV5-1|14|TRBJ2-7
CASSYRDSSYEQYF
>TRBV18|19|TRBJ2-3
CASSPERASGGTCTDTQYF
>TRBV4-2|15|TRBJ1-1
CASSQAITLNTEAFF
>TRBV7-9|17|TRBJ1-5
CASSLVAGTSGNQPQHF
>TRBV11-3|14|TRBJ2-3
CASSLGPGTDTQYF
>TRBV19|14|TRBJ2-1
CASRKGTEISEQFF
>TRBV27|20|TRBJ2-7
CASSWQTGTGGAQSSYEQYF
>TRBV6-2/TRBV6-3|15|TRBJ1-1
CASSYSVPMNTEAFF
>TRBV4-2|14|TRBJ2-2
CASTLLGSAGELFF
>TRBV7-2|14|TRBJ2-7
CASSVSGYSYEQYF
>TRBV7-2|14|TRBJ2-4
CASSARTGSNIQYF
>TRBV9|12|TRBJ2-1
CASSVSNNEQFF
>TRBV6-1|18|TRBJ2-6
CASSALRDRVSGANVLTF
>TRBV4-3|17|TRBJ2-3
CASSPTEREGLTDTQYF
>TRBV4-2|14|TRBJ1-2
CASSQARDGYGYTF
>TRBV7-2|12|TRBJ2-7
CASRDVSYEQYF
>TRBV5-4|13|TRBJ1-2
CASSQPGQNGYTF